This T cell receptor (beta chain) comes out of a study of shared clonotypes between healthy human individuals (dated by TCRdb to 2018 to 2021). The study in broad terms: Three men and a couple of women, aged 18 to 49 years, made up the cohort. For each donor, CD4 naive and CD4 memory were each run on three plates, CD8 naive on two plates, and CD8 memory on one plate. To increase sequencing depth and limit assay-specific biases, TCR repertoire library preparation and sequencing were carried out by different laboratories using diverse techniques. Per donor, leukapheresis produced somewhere between about 0.85 and 10 billion PBMCs. To estimate repertoire size and how much clonotypes are shared between individuals, the study performed deep sequencing of blood TCR repertoires from 4 to 6 healthy adults. The study at large found these results: Based on pairwise subsampling, the degree of clonotype sharing among donors was expected to be affected by sequencing depth. Compared with non-shared clonotypes, clonotypes shared by all four sorted-subset donors had higher generation probabilities. Incomplete sequencing was indicated by rarefaction of sorted-subset datasets, despite the large sequencing depth. Naive subsets generally had larger estimated clonotype richness than memory subsets did. Because the study included a small number of donors, the genetic and exposure-history diversity represented was limited. Sampling was restricted to blood, and TCR repertoires in tissues likely differ from the TCR repertoires found in blood. When a handful of donors were compared, the shared fraction of clonotypes was about 5.4% for naive CD4, approximately 3.5% for naive CD8, 2.3% for memory CD4, and under 0.5% for memory CD8.

The donors were healthy, HIV-negative adults with no recently reported acute infections or vaccinations. All donors were Caucasian adults living in Nashville, Tennessee, USA. Magnetic negative selection was used to enrich CD4+ T cells, after which naive cells were positively selected on CD45RA and the negative fraction became the memory subset. Blood was collected by leukapheresis, and PBMCs were isolated by Ficoll-Histopaque density gradient centrifugation and then cryopreserved in liquid nitrogen vapor phase. Analytical flow cytometry was used to check the purity and quantity of every magnetically sorted T cell population. From each sorted fraction, genomic DNA was isolated and quantified by UV absorbance on a Nanodrop 2000c. For this clone: Its binding antigen is unknown. No clone much larger than this one lies a single base away; base qualities are absent.

Using the deep immunoSEQ assay, multiplex PCR amplified TCR CDR3 regions from genomic DNA. Extracted genomic DNA from each cell subset was distributed evenly across all wells of several immunoSEQ 96-well plates, and each plate was treated as a replicate. Each replicate PCR for sorted subsets received 200 ng genomic DNA, equal to roughly 33,000 T cell genomes. Purified libraries were quantified with a Qubit 3.0 fluorometer, sized on a Bioanalyzer 2100, and re-quantified with the KAPA Library Quantification kit. Each immunoSEQ 96-well plate was sequenced on its own single-read 150-cycle Illumina NextSeq 550 flow cell. The source study handled its data this way. Because only junctional sequences without quality scores were contained in the immunoSEQ output, filtering matching that applied to full-length reads could not be performed. Sequences were annotated with PyIR, a Python wrapper for IgBLAST v1.9, using IMGT germline references to assign V/J genes and CDR3. Reads were filtered out if the reads had weak V/J assignments (E-value above 1e-6), no CDR3, stop codons, out-of-frame junctions, or ambiguous translated residues. V3J clonotypes were defined as sequences sharing an identical inferred V gene, J gene, and CDR3 amino acid sequence. Percentage overlap between repertoires was computed as shared unique clonotypes divided by the size of the smaller repertoire. Three approaches were used to assess repertoire richness: RTK rarefaction, the Chao1 estimator, and Recon v2.1 estimates of unobserved clonotypes. Generation probabilities for all TCRbeta clonotypes obtained by the gDNA method from several donors were computed using OLGA. The table was pulled from immuneACCESS by TCRdb, which kept in-frame rearrangements only. Such tables lose some clones; where checked, under half of the loss comes from unresolved V genes, and the rest has no known cause. D and trimming were read from the DNA, whereas the V and J calls and clone size are those reported in that table. Counted in this sample were over a million clones; 98% of them appeared once. About 0.4% of the sample is held by the ten biggest clonotypes.

From V the trimming removes 3 bases and from J it removes 1 base, while the gene matches leave 4 bases of the junction unaccounted for. The CDR3 numbers 16 residues from cysteine through phenylalanine. Left in the record is the CDR3 DNA by itself, 48 bases read in frame from the first base. The CDR1 and CDR2 encoded by the germline V gene are SGHRS and YFSETQ. This TCR was recovered from a man aged 25-40 years in good health. Recombination linked TRBV5-1 to TRBJ2-2, and 9 junction bases match TRBD2. The sequenced sample consisted of naive CD4+ T cells sorted from blood. The cell subset or site label, as the study defines it: CD45RA+ positively selected. The nucleotide sequence reads TGCGCCAGCAGCTCTAGCGGGATTCAGAACACCGGGGAGCTGTTTTTT. This encodes CASSSSGIQNTGELFF.